This T cell receptor beta chain was identified during a study of shared clonotypes between healthy human individuals. Germline-derived CDR1 and CDR2 are LNHDA and SQIVND (reference sequence). This CDR3 comprises 14 residues. V was clipped by 7 bases and J by 5 bases; unmatched bases: 6. Assay: immunoSEQ multiplex PCR; the TCRdb copy retains only in-frame clones and omits some. Of about 380,000 clones in the sample, 96% were seen once. CD8 memory merged CD45RO+ cells and CCR7-negative CD45RA+ TemRA cells into one population. The J gene is TRBJ2-4, the V gene TRBV19; 9 nucleotides line up with TRBD2. The clonotype originates from a man aged 25 to 40 in good health. Sequencing was carried out using memory CD8+ T cells sorted from blood. The subset: CD45RO+ cells pooled with CCR7-negative TemRA cells. CDR3 sequence reads: CASNGGRGENIQYF. The CDR3 DNA sequence: TGTGCCAGTAATGGCGGGAGGGGGGAAAACATTCAGTACTTC.